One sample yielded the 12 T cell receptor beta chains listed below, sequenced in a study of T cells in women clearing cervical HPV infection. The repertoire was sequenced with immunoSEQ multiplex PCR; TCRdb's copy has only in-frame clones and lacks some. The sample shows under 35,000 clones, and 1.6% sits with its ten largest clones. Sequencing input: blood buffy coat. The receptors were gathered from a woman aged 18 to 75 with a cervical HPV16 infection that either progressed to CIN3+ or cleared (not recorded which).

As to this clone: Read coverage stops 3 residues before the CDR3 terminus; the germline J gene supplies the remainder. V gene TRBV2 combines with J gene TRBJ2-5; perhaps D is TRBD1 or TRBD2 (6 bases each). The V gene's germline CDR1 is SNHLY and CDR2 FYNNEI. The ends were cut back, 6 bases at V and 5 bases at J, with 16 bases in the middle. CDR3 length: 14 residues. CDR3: CASSLTGRWETQYF. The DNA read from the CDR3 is TGTGCCAGCAGCCTCACAGGGAGGTGGGAGACC.

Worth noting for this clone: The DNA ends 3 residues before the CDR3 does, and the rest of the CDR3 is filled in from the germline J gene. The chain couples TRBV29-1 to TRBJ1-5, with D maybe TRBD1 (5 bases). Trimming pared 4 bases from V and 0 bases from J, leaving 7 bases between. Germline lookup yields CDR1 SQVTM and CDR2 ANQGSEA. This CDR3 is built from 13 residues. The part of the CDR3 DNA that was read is TGCAGCGTTGTCGGGGGTAGCAATCAGCCC. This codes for CSVVGGSNQP. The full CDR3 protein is CSVVGGSNQPQHF.

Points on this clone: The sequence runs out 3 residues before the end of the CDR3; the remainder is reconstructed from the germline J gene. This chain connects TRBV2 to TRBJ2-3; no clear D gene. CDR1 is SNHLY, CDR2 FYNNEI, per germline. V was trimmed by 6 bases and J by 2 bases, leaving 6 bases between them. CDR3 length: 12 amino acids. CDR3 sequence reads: CASRQFTDTQYF. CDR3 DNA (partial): TGTGCCAGCAGGCAGTTCACAGATACG.

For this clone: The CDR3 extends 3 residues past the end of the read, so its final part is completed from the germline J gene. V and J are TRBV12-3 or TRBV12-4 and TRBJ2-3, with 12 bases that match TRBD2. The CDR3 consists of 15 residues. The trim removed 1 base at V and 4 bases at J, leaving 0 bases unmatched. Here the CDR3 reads CASSLGLAGADTQYF. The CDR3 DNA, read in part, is TGTGCCAGCAGTTTAGGACTAGCGGGAGCAGATACG.

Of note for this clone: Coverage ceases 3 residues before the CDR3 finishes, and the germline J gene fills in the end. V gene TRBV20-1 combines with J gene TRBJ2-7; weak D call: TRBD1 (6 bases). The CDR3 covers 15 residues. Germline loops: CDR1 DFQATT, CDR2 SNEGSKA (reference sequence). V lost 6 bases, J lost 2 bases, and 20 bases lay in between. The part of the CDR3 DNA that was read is TGCAGTGCGCAATCCCCGGGACACGGAACCTACGAG. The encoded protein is CSAQSPGHGTYE. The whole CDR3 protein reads CSAQSPGHGTYEQYF.

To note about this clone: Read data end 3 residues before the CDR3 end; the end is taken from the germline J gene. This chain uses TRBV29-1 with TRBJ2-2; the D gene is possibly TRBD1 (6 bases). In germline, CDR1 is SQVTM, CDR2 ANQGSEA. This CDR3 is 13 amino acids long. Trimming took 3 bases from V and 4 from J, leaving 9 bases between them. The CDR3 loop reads CSVDWTATGELFF. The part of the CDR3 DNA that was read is TGCAGCGTTGACTGGACAGCCACCGGGGAG.

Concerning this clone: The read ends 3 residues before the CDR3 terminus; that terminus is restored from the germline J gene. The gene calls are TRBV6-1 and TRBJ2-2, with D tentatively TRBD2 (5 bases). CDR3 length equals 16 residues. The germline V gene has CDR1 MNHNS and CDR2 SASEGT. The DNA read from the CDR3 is TGTGCCAGCAGTGCGCGGGCGAGCTCCTATAATTCACCG. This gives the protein CASSARASSYNSP. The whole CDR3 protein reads CASSARASSYNSPLFF.

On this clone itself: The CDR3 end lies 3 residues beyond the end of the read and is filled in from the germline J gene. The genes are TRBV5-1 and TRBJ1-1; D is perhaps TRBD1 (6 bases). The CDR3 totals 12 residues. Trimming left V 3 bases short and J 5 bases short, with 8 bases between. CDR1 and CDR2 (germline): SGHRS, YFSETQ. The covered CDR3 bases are TGCGCCAGCAGCTCAGGGGAGACTGAA. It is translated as CASSSGETE. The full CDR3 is CASSSGETEAFF.

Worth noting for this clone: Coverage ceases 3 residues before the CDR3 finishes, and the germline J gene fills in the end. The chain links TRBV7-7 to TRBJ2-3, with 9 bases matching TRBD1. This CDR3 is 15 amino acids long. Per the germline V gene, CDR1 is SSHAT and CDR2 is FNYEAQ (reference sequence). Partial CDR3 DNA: TGTGCCAGCAGCTTAGGGGGACAGGGACAAGAGACG. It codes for CASSLGGQGQET. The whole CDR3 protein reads CASSLGGQGQETQYF.

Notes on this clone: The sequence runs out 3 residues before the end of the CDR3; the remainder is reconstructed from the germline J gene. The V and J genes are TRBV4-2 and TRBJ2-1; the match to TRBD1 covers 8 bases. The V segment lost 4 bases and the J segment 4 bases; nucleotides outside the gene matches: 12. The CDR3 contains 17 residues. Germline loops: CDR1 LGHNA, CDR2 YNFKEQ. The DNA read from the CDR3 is TGTGCCAGCAGCCCCGGACAGGGAATGGGGCAATACAATGAG. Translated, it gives CASSPGQGMGQYNE. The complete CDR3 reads CASSPGQGMGQYNEQFF.

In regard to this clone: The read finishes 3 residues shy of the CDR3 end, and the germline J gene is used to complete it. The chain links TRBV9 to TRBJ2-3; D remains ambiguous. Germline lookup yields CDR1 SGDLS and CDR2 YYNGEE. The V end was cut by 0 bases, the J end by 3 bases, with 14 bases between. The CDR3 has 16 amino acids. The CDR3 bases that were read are TGTGCCAGCAGCGTAGATTCGGGTCTAGAAACAGATACG. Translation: CASSVDSGLETDT. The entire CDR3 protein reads CASSVDSGLETDTQYF.

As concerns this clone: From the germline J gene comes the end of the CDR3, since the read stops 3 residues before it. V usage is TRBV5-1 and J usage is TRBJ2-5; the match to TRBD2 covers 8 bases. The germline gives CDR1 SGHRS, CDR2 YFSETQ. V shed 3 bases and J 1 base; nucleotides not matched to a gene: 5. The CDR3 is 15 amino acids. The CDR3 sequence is CASSSGGEVQETQYF. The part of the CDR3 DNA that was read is TGCGCCAGCAGCTCGGGGGGGGAAGTCCAAGAGACC. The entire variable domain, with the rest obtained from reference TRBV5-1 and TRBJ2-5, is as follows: KAGVTQTPRYLIKTRGQQVTLSCSPISGHRSVSWYQQTPGQGLQFLFEYFSETQRNKGNFPGRFSGRQFSNSRSEMNVSTLELGDSALYLCASSSGGEVQETQYFGPGTRLLVL.